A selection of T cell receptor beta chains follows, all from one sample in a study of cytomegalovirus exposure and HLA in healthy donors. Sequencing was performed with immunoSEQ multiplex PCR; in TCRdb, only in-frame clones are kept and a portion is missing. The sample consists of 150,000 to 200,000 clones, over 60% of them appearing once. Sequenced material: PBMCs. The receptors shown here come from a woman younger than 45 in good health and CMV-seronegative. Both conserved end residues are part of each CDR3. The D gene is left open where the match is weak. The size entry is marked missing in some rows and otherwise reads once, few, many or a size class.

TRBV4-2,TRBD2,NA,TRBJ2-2,CASSEGLAVTNTGELFF,TGTGCCAGCAGCGAAGGACTAGCGGTGACGAACACCGGGGAGCTGTTTTTT
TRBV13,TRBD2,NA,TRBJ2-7,CASSLAGRKQYF,TGTGCCAGCAGCTTGGCCGGGAGGAAGCAGTACTTC
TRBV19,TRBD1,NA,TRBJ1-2,CASSPTGTGSGYTF,TGTGCCAGTAGCCCGACCGGGACAGGGTCTGGCTACACCTTC
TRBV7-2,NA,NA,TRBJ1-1,CASSFLTEAFF,TGTGCCAGCAGCTTTCTCACTGAAGCTTTCTTT
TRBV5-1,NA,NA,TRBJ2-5,CASSLDSRETQYF,TGCGCCAGCAGCTTGGACTCTCGAGAGACCCAGTACTTC
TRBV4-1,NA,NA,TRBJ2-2,CASSPKTAGARSGELFF,TGCGCCAGCAGCCCAAAGACCGCGGGCGCCAGATCCGGGGAGCTGTTTTTT
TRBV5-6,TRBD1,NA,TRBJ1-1,CASSPTGGWTEAFF,TGTGCCAGCAGCCCCACAGGGGGCTGGACTGAAGCTTTCTTT
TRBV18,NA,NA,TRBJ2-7,CASSPLGGVGQAYEQYF,TGTGCCAGCTCACCATTGGGGGGAGTAGGGCAAGCCTACGAGCAGTACTTC
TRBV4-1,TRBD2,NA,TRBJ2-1,CASSQDRTSGNEQFF,TGCGCCAGCAGCCAAGATCGGACTAGCGGGAATGAGCAGTTCTTC
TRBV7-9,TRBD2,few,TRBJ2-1,CASNVLGTRRTNEQFF,TGTGCCAGCAATGTCCTAGGGACTAGGAGAACCAATGAGCAGTTCTTC
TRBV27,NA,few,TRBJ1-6,CASTNRGAHSPLHF,TGTGCCAGCACCAATCGGGGTGCCCACTCACCCCTCCACTTT
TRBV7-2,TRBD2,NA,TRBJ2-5,CASSIDLAGGRTQYF,TGTGCCAGCAGCATCGATCTAGCGGGTGGGAGGACCCAGTACTTC
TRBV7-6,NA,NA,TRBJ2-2,CASSLDRAENTGELFF,TGTGCCAGCAGCTTAGATCGAGCCGAGAACACCGGGGAGCTGTTTTTT
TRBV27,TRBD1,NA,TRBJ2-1,CASSPPGTGLNNEQFF,TGTGCCAGCAGTCCCCCCGGGACAGGACTTAACAATGAGCAGTTCTTC
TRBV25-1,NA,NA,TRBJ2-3,CASSEVRLASTDTQYF,TGTGCCAGCAGTGAAGTCCGGTTAGCGAGCACAGATACGCAGTATTTT